This passage covers 8 T cell receptor beta chains from one sample sequenced in a study of blood T cell repertoires in COVID-19. Sequencing used immunoSEQ multiplex PCR; TCRdb keeps in-frame clones, though not all of them. The sample contains a few hundred thousand clones, roughly nine tenths of which appear only once. Sequencing used peripheral blood. The receptors stem from a woman aged 40 to 49 who had recovered from COVID-19.

The gene calls are TRBV3-1 (or the pseudogene TRBV3-2) and TRBJ2-3; 9 bases line up with TRBD1. The V and J ends lost 1 base and 4 bases, in that order; junction bases with no gene match: 6. This CDR3 is built from 16 residues. Per germline, CDR1 LGHDT and CDR2 YNNKEL (reference sequence). The CDR3 DNA reads TGTGCCAGCAGCCAAGGGACAGGGGTTTCGGCAGATACGCAGTATTTT. Its protein is CASSQGTGVSADTQYF.

This clone was seen just once. The chain has TRBV28 and TRBJ2-3; 9 bases agree with TRBD2. Looked up from germline, CDR1 is MDHEN and CDR2 is SYDVKM. CDR3 length: 12 residues. Losses at the gene ends were 3 bases for V and 15 bases for J; bases not matched to a gene: 7. CDR3 DNA sequence: TGTGCCAGCAGTTTTTTAGCGGGGGTAATATATTTT. Its protein is CASSFLAGVIYF. The variable domain in full, completed from reference TRBV28 and TRBJ2-3, reads DVKVTQSSRYLVKRTGEKVFLECVQDMDHENMFWYRQDPGLGLRLIYFSYDVKMKEKGDIPEGYSVSREKKERFSLILESASTNQTSMYLCASSFLAGVIYFGPGTRLTVL.

CDR3 region: CASSYGANTQYF. The CDR3 nucleotides are TGTGCCAGCAGTTACGGGGCGAATACGCAGTATTTT. This chain joins TRBV6-2 or TRBV6-3 and TRBJ2-3, with D perhaps TRBD1 (5 bases). Germline CDR1 and CDR2: MNHEY and SVGEGT. Trimming removed 2 bases from V and 7 bases from J, with 7 bases in between. The CDR3 sequence is 12 residues long.

The V call is TRBV5-6, the J call TRBJ1-2; D gene ambiguous. CDR3 length: 11 residues. Per germline, CDR1 SGHDT and CDR2 YYEEEE. V was shortened by 0 bases and J by 14 bases, with 11 bases between the two germline ends. CDR3 nucleotides: TGTGCCAGCAGCTTGGTTCGGGAGAAGACCTTC. Translated: CASSLVREKTF.

The rearrangement joins TRBV19 to TRBJ1-5; D is undetermined. This CDR3 contains 13 residues. The V end lost 5 bases, the J end lost 8 bases, and 13 bases lay between the germline ends. Germline-derived CDR1 and CDR2 are LNHDA and SQIVND (reference sequence). This CDR3 reads CASSAEGREPQHF. DNA for the CDR3: TGTGCCAGTAGTGCGGAAGGCCGAGAGCCCCAGCATTTT.

The chain has TRBV9 and TRBJ2-5; TRBD2 matches 9 bases. CDR1 is SGDLS, CDR2 YYNGEE, per germline. The CDR3 is 15 residues long. V dropped 2 bases and J dropped 5; count of bases not matched to a gene: 7. CDR3 nucleotide sequence: TGTGCCAGCAGCGTCTCTAGCGGGGTAGGGGAGACCCAGTACTTC. It codes for CASSVSSGVGETQYF.

The chain recombines TRBV3-1 (or the pseudogene TRBV3-2) with TRBJ2-2; 9 bases fit TRBD2. V trimming: 1 base; J trimming: 3 bases; junction bases outside the gene matches: 6. The germline V gene encodes CDR1 LGHDT and CDR2 YNNKEL (reference sequence). The CDR3 has 17 amino acids. CDR3: CASSQARLAGYTGELFF. The DNA of the CDR3 is TGTGCCAGCAGCCAAGCAAGGCTAGCGGGGTACACCGGGGAGCTGTTTTTT.

The chain links TRBV9 to TRBJ1-4, with D maybe TRBD1 (6 bases). The CDR3 is made up of 14 amino acids. V was trimmed by 0 bases and J by 8 bases, leaving 11 bases between them. In germline, CDR1 is SGDLS, CDR2 YYNGEE. The CDR3 DNA reads TGTGCCAGCAGCGTAGAGGGGGAGGGCGAAAAACTGTTTTTT. Its protein is CASSVEGEGEKLFF.